Shown below are 23 T cell receptor beta chains from a single sample sequenced in a study of blood T cells in healthy people across ages. A J-beta primer mix and a sample-barcoded 5' primer were used in a second PCR of roughly 6 to 11 cycles. Each CDR3 protein is one row after TCRdb ran MiXCR on the 5' RACE reads. The sample includes about 1.8 million distinct CDR3 sequences, approximately 50% seen only once; the top ten take approximately 2.1%. Sample: blood. These receptors were taken from a woman aged 35 to 49 in good health.

A few counts support this clonotype. The chain couples TRBV19 to TRBJ2-5, with D perhaps given as TRBD1 or TRBD2 (5 bases each). CDR1 and CDR2 from the germline V gene are LNHDA and SQIVND (reference sequence). There are 15 residues in the CDR3. The V end lost 5 bases, the J end lost 4 bases, and 17 bases lay between the germline ends. The CDR3 bases are TGTGCCAGTAGTCCTCGGACATCGGCGGGAGAGACCCAGTACTTC. Its protein product is CASSPRTSAGETQYF. Full variable domain (rest looked up from reference TRBV19 and TRBJ2-5): DGGITQSPKYLFRKEGQNVTLSCEQNLNHDAMYWYRQDPGQGLRLIYYSQIVNDFQKGDIAEGYSVSREKKESFPLTVTSAQKNPTAFYLCASSPRTSAGETQYFGPGTRLLVL.

This chain joins TRBV11-2 and TRBJ2-1; the D gene could be TRBD1 or TRBD2 (6 bases each). Germline loops: CDR1 SGHAT, CDR2 FQNNGV. V was cut by 0 bases and J by 3 bases, with 12 bases left in between. This CDR3 has 16 residues. The CDR3 loop reads CASSLEGASVYNEQFF. CDR3 nucleotides: TGTGCCAGCAGCTTAGAGGGGGCTAGCGTCTACAATGAGCAGTTCTTC.

This chain uses TRBV29-1 with TRBJ2-7; the match to TRBD1 covers 8 bases. Trimming cost V 6 bases and J 5 bases; bases outside gene matches: 9. The germline V gene has CDR1 SQVTM and CDR2 ANQGSEA. The CDR3 is 13 residues long. The CDR3 DNA is TGCAGCGTCGACAGCATGGACAGGGACGAGCAGTACTTC. It encodes CSVDSMDRDEQYF.

The chain recombines TRBV9 with TRBJ2-3; D unclear. The length of the CDR3 is 13 residues. Trimming shortened V by 4 bases and J by 2 bases, and 8 bases separated the two germline ends. Per germline, CDR1 SGDLS and CDR2 YYNGEE. CDR3 in DNA: TGTGCCAGCAGCACAACCCCCACAGATACGCAGTATTTT. This sequence encodes CASSTTPTDTQYF.

The CDR3 is CASSAQTGAQGTCEQYF. The CDR3 DNA sequence: TGTGCCAGCAGCGCACAGACTGGTGCCCAGGGAACCTGCGAGCAGTACTTC. The chain uses TRBV7-6 and TRBJ2-7, with D possibly matching TRBD1 (5 bases). There are 17 residues in the CDR3. In germline, CDR1 is SGHVS, CDR2 FNYEAQ. With 5 bases removed from V and 6 bases from J, the gap between germline ends came to 26 bases.

Only a few counts were recorded for this clonotype. The rearrangement links TRBV4-3 to TRBJ2-7; possibly TRBD2 for D (7 bases). This CDR3 spans 15 amino acids. The V end was cut by 1 base, the J end by 5 bases, with 15 bases between. Germline loops: CDR1 LGHNA, CDR2 YSLEER. The CDR3: CASSQAMAGGHEQYF. The CDR3, as DNA: TGCGCCAGCAGCCAAGCTATGGCCGGGGGGCACGAGCAGTACTTC.

V and J are TRBV7-2 and TRBJ1-1; D gene unclear. CDR3 length: 15 amino acids. V was clipped by 6 bases and J by 2 bases, with 16 bases between them. Germline loops: CDR1 SGHTA, CDR2 FQGNSA. CDR3 sequence reads: CASSLGSQINTEAFF. Written as DNA, the CDR3 is TGTGCCAGCAGTCTAGGGTCTCAGATTAACACTGAAGCTTTCTTT.

J is TRBJ2-7 and V is TRBV5-1; the match to TRBD1 covers 8 bases. J lost 1 base, V lost 4 bases, and 13 bases had no gene match. The CDR3 contains 17 residues. CDR1 is SGHRS, CDR2 YFSETQ, per germline. CDR3 nucleotide sequence: TGCGCCAGCAGCCGGGGGATTCGAGGACAGGGTTCCTACGAGCAGTACTTC. This codes for CASSRGIRGQGSYEQYF.

Only one count was recorded for this clonotype. The chain links TRBV6-5 to TRBJ1-2; D gene unclear. The CDR3 contains 11 residues. V was trimmed by 6 bases and J by 3 bases, leaving 5 bases between them. The germline gives CDR1 MNHEY, CDR2 SVGAGI. CDR3 residues: CASRADYGYTF. CDR3 coding DNA: TGTGCCAGCAGGGCCGACTATGGCTACACCTTC.

V is TRBV11-2 and J is TRBJ1-2, with D tentatively TRBD1 (6 bases). CDR1 and CDR2 (germline): SGHAT, FQNNGV. Trimming removed 4 bases from V and 5 bases from J, with 17 bases in between. The CDR3 is 15 residues long. In nucleotides, the CDR3 is TGTGCCAGCAGCTACCAATGGACAGATGTGTATGGCTACACCTTC. It yields the protein CASSYQWTDVYGYTF.

This clonotype was detected a few times. This chain joins TRBV7-2 and TRBJ2-7, with 11 bases identical to TRBD2. V trimming: 5 bases; J trimming: 7 bases; junction bases outside the gene matches: 13. This CDR3 comprises 16 residues. Per the germline V gene, CDR1 is SGHTA and CDR2 is FQGNSA. The CDR3 DNA reads TGTGCCAGCAGCCGTACTTCTAGCGGGGGGCCATGGGAGCAGTACTTC. The encoded protein is CASSRTSSGGPWEQYF. Using reference TRBV7-2 and TRBJ2-7 for the parts outside the CDR3, the full variable domain is GAGVSQSPSNKVTEKGKDVELRCDPISGHTALYWYRQSLGQGLEFLIYFQGNSAPDKSGLPSDRFSAERTGGSVSTLTIQRTQQEDSAVYLCASSRTSSGGPWEQYFGPGTRLTVT.

This clonotype has just one count. V gene TRBV6-5 combines with J gene TRBJ2-4; D possibly corresponds to TRBD2 (6 bases). The DNA end is more similar to TRBJ2-7, so the J call may be wrong. The germline V gene encodes CDR1 MNHEY and CDR2 SVGAGI. CDR3 length equals 14 residues. The CDR3 DNA is TGTGCCAGCAGTTACTCGGGAGGCCCTGGCGAGCAGTACTTC. This encodes CASSYSGGPGEQYF.

The rearrangement uses TRBV6-2 or TRBV6-3 and TRBJ2-5; D is possibly TRBD1 (5 bases). Matching the DNA end better, TRBJ2-7 makes the J call doubtful. Per the germline V gene, CDR1 is MNHEY and CDR2 is SVGEGT. The CDR3 loop spans 12 amino acids. The CDR3 DNA reads as TGTGCCAGCGGACACAGAGCTGGCGAGCAGTACTTC. Amino acids: CASGHRAGEQYF.

About this clonotype itself: A much bigger clone sits one base away, suggesting this may be a read error. The chain carries TRBV10-3 and TRBJ2-4, with TRBD1 matching 10 bases. The end of the DNA fits TRBJ2-5 better, so the J call may be wrong. The CDR3 is made up of 16 amino acids. Germline V gene data show CDR1 as ENHRY and CDR2 as SYGVKD. This CDR3 is CAIGERDRGPQETQYF. Here the CDR3 DNA reads TGTGCCATCGGTGAGCGGGACAGGGGACCACAAGAGACCCAGTACTTC.

On this clonotype itself: At one of its ends the junction is not consistent with the germline gene, which may arise from a read error. This chain links TRBV6-2 or TRBV6-3 with TRBJ2-3; 10 bases line up with TRBD1. Germline V lookup: CDR1 MNHEY, CDR2 SVGEGT. The CDR3 runs 15 residues. The CDR3 sequence: CASTRGTGDTDTRYF. As DNA, the CDR3 is TGTGCCAGCACTCGAGGGACAGGGGACACAGATACGCGGTATTTT.

This chain uses TRBV6-5 with TRBJ2-1; 7 nucleotides align to TRBD1. The end of the DNA fits TRBJ2-7 better, so the J call may be wrong. CDR3 length: 14 amino acids. CDR1 and CDR2 from the germline V gene are MNHEY and SVGAGI. The CDR3 DNA follows: TGTGCCAGCAGCTCCAGACAGGGCTACAATGAGCAGTACTTC. It codes for CASSSRQGYNEQYF.

A few counts support this clonotype. In nucleotides, the CDR3 is TGTGCCAGCAGAGGGACATCCCGGGATACGCAGTATTTT. It is translated as CASRGTSRDTQYF. The chain links TRBV27 to TRBJ2-3; tentative D call: TRBD1 (6 bases). Germline values: CDR1 MNHEY, CDR2 SMNVEV (reference sequence). V was cut by 6 bases and J by 6 bases, with 13 bases left in between. This CDR3 spans 13 amino acids.

This clonotype showed up just a few times. The gene calls are TRBV27 and TRBJ2-5; maybe TRBD2 (7 bases). Germline loops: CDR1 MNHEY, CDR2 SMNVEV (reference sequence). This CDR3 is 16 amino acids long. Deletions cut 2 bases from V and 5 bases from J, with 18 bases between. CDR3 in DNA: TGTGCCAGCAGTTTAGGGGGGGCATCTCTCGGGGAGACCCAGTACTTC. This translates into CASSLGGASLGETQYF.

With respect to this clonotype: Because it lacks the conserved phenylalanine or tryptophan at the end, this CDR3 is likely a read error. The V call is TRBV4-2, the J call TRBJ2-1; D may be TRBD1 (5 bases). The germline CDR1 and CDR2 sequences are LGHNA and YNFKEQ. V dropped 4 bases and J dropped 0 bases, with 19 bases sitting between them. The CDR3 consists of 18 residues. CDR3 coding DNA: TGTGCCAGCAGCCTTACCGCGCAGGGTCCAGGCTCCTACAATGAGCAGTTCTTA. It translates to CASSLTAQGPGSYNEQFL.

This clonotype was picked up a small number of times. The V call is TRBV6-2 or TRBV6-3, the J call TRBJ2-7, with D perhaps TRBD2 (6 bases). Trimming shortened V by 7 bases and J by 1 base, and 11 bases separated the two germline ends. There are 13 residues in the CDR3. Germline CDR1 and CDR2: MNHEY and SVGEGT. The DNA of the CDR3 is TGTGCCAGCACGCGGGACGGGTCCTACGAGCAGTACTTC. The encoded protein is CASTRDGSYEQYF.

The genes are TRBV4-1 and TRBJ2-5; no clear D gene. This CDR3 contains 14 residues. Trimming pared 1 base from V and 6 bases from J, leaving 12 bases between. The germline V gene encodes CDR1 MGHRA and CDR2 YSYEKL. DNA of the CDR3: TGCGCCAGCAGCCAAGTCAATGGCGTAAAGACCCAGTACTTC. It codes for CASSQVNGVKTQYF.

This clonotype turned up a few times. This chain joins TRBV7-2 and TRBJ2-3; unclear D gene. CDR1 and CDR2 from the germline V gene are SGHTA and FQGNSA. V was pared by 3 bases and J by 1 base, with 11 bases between. This CDR3 comprises 15 residues. This CDR3 reads CASSFSGFGTDTQYF. CDR3 in DNA: TGTGCCAGCAGCTTCTCGGGCTTCGGCACAGATACGCAGTATTTT.

The chain couples TRBV15 to TRBJ2-4; no clear D. This CDR3 contains 15 residues. Deletions cut 5 bases from V and 6 bases from J, with 17 bases between. Germline V lookup: CDR1 LNHNV, CDR2 YYDKDF (reference sequence). The CDR3 loop reads CATSPTTDGLNIQYF. The CDR3 DNA reads TGTGCCACCAGCCCGACGACGGACGGCTTAAACATTCAGTACTTC.